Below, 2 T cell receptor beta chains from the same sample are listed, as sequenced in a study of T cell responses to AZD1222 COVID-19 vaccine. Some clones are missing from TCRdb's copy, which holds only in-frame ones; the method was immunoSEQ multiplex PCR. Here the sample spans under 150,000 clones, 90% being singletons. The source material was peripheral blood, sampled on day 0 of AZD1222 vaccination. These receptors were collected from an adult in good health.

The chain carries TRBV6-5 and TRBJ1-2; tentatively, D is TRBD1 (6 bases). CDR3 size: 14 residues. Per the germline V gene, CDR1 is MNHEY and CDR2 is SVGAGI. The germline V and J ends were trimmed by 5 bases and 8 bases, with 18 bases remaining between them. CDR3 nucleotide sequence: TGTGCCAGCAGTCTTCCTGAACAGGGTGGCGGCTACACCTTC. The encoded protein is CASSLPEQGGGYTF.

The CDR3 loop reads CASSEEALQGASSPFTNYGYTF. The CDR3 DNA follows: TGTGCCAGCAGTGAAGAGGCCTTACAGGGGGCTTCATCCCCGTTTACTAACTATGGCTACACCTTC. The chain links TRBV6-1 to TRBJ1-2, with 9 bases matching TRBD1. Germline assignment: CDR1 MNHNS and CDR2 SASEGT. The CDR3 loop spans 22 amino acids. J lost 0 bases, V lost 1 base, and 21 bases had no gene match.